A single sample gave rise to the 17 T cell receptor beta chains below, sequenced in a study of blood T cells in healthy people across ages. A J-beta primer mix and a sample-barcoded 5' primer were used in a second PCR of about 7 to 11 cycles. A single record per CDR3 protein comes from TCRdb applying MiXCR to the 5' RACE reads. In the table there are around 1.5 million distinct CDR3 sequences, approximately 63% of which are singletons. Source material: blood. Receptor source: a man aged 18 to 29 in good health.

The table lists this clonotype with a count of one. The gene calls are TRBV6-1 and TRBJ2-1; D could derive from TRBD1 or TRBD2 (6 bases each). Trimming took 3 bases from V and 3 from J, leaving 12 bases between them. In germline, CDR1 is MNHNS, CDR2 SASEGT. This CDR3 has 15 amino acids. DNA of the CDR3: TGTGCCAGCAGTGATATACAGGGAGGCTACAATGAGCAGTTCTTC. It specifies CASSDIQGGYNEQFF.

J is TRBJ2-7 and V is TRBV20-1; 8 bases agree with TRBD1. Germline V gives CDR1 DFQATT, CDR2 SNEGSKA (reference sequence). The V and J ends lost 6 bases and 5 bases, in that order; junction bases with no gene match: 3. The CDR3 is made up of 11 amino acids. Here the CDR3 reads CSAQGAHEQYF. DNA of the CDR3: TGCAGTGCCCAGGGGGCCCACGAGCAGTACTTC.

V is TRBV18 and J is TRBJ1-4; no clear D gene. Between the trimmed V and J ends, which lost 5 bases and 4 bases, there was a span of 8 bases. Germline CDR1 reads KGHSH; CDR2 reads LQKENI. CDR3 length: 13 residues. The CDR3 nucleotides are TGTGCCAGCTCATCTTCGGTTAATGAAAAACTGTTTTTT. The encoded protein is CASSSSVNEKLFF.

DNA of the CDR3: TGCGCCAGCAGCCACCTCCCAGGAAGCGGGGGGTCCGAATCCCAAGAGACCCAGTACTTC. It is translated as CASSHLPGSGGSESQETQYF. This chain joins TRBV4-1 and TRBJ2-5, with 9 bases lining up with TRBD2. The germline CDR1 and CDR2 sequences are MGHRA and YSYEKL. The CDR3 runs to 20 residues. V gave up 3 bases and J gave up 1 base; unmatched junction bases: 18.

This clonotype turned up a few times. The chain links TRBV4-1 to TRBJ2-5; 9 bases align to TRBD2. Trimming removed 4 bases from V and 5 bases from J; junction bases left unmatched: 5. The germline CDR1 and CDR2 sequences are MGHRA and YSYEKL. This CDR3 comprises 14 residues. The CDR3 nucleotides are TGCGCCAGCAGCCGATTTAGCGGGAGTGAGACCCAGTACTTC. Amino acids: CASSRFSGSETQYF.

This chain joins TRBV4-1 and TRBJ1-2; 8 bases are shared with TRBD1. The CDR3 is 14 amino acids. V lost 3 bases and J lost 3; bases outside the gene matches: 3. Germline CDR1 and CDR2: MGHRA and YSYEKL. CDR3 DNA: TGCGCCAGCAGCCAGGGACAGGAGGACTATGGCTACACCTTC. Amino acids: CASSQGQEDYGYTF.

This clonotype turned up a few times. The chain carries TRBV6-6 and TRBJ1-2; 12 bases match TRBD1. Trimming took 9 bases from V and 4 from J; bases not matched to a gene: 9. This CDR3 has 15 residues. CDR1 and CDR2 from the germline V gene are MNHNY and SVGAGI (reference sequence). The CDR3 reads CASYLTGQGAYGYTF. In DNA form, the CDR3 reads TGTGCCAGTTACCTGACGGGACAGGGGGCCTATGGCTACACCTTC.

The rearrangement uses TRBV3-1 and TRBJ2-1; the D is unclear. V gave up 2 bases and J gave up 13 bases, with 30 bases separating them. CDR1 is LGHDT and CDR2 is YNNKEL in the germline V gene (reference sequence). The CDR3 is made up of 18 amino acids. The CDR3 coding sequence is TGTGCCAGCAGCCAAAGTGAGTTCCGGACGACCCACACCAACTCCCAGTTCTTC. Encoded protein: CASSQSEFRTTHTNSQFF.

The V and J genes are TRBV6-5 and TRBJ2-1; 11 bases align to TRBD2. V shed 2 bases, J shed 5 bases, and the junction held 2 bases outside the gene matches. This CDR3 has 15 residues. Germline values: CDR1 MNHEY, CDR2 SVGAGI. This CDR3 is CASSYQTSGDNEQFF. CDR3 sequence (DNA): TGTGCCAGCAGTTACCAGACTAGCGGGGACAATGAGCAGTTCTTC.

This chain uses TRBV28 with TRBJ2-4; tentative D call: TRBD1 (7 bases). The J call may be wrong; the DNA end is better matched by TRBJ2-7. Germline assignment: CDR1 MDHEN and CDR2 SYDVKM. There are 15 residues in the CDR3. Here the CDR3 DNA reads TGTGCCAGCAGTTACCCGCGGGGACAGACCTACGAGCAGTACTTC. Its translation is CASSYPRGQTYEQYF.

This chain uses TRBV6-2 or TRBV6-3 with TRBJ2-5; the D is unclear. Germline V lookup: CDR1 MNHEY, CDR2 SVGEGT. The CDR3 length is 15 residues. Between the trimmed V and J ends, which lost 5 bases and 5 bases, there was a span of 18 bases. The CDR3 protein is CASSTVSTRGETQYF. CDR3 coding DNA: TGTGCCAGCAGTACGGTATCTACAAGAGGCGAGACCCAGTACTTC.

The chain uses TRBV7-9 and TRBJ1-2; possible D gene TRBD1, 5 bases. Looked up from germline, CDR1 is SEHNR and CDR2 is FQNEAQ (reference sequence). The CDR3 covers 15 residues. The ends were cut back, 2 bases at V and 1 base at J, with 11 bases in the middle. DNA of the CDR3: TGTGCCAGCAGCTTATCTGGAGGGGTTAACTATGGCTACACCTTC. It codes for CASSLSGGVNYGYTF.

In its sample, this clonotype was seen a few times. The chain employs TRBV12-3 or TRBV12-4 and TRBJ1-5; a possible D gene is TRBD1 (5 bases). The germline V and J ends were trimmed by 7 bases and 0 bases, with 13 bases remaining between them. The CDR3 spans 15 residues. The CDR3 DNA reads TGTGCCAGCAATTTTGGGACCTTTAGCAATCAGCCCCAGCATTTT. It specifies CASNFGTFSNQPQHF.

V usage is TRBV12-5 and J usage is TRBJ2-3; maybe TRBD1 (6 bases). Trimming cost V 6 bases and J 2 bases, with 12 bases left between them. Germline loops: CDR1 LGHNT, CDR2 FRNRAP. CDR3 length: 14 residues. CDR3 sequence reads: CASGGQGLTDTQYF. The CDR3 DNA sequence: TGTGCTAGTGGCGGTCAGGGGCTCACAGATACGCAGTATTTT.

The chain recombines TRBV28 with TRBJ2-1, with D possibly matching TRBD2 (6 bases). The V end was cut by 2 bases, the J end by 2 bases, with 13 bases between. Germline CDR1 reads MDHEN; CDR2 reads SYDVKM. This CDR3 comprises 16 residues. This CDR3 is CASSLGDGRTYNEQFF. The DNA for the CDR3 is TGTGCCAGCAGTTTAGGGGACGGGAGAACCTACAATGAGCAGTTCTTC.

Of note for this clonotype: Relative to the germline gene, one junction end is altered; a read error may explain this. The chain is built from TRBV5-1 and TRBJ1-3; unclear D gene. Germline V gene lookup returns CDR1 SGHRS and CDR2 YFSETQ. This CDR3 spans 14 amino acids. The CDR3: CASSLTGSGNTIYF. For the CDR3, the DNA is TGTGCCAGCAGTTTAACGGGGTCTGGAAACACCATATATTTT.

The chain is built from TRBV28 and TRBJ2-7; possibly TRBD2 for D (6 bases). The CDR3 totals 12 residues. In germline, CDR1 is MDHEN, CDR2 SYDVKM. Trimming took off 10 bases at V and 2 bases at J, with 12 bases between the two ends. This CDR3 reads CATGTPAYEQYF. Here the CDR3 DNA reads TGTGCCACAGGGACTCCTGCCTACGAGCAGTACTTC.